This passage covers 32 T cell receptor beta chains from one sample sequenced in a study of cytomegalovirus exposure and HLA in healthy donors. Only in-frame clones appear in the TCRdb table, and some are missing; sequencing was by immunoSEQ multiplex PCR. The sample lists approximately 190,000 clones; 80% to 90% were seen once. Sequences were obtained from PBMCs. The receptor set was obtained from a woman under 40 in good health and CMV-seropositive.

The rearrangement links TRBV5-1 to TRBJ1-1; D not resolved. Germline V lookup: CDR1 SGHRS, CDR2 YFSETQ. The CDR3 loop spans 12 amino acids. Trimming removed 0 bases at V and 5 bases at J, with 5 bases between. This chain's CDR3 is CASSLERTEAFF. The CDR3 coding sequence is TGCGCCAGCAGCTTGGAGAGAACTGAAGCTTTCTTT.

The rearrangement joins TRBV4-1 to TRBJ1-5; D gene unclear. The CDR3 has 14 residues. The germline V gene encodes CDR1 MGHRA and CDR2 YSYEKL. V was trimmed by 0 bases and J by 5 bases, leaving 8 bases between them. The CDR3 sequence: CASSQERRYQPQHF. DNA for the CDR3: TGCGCCAGCAGCCAAGAACGGAGATATCAGCCCCAGCATTTT.

This clone was picked up one time. The rearrangement joins TRBV11-2 to TRBJ2-1; 10 bases agree with TRBD2. Trimming removed 0 bases from V and 9 bases from J; junction bases left unmatched: 8. This CDR3 spans 16 amino acids. Germline V gene data show CDR1 as SGHAT and CDR2 as FQNNGV. The chain's CDR3 is CASSLDWASGRGEQFF. CDR3 DNA sequence: TGTGCCAGCAGCTTAGATTGGGCTAGCGGGAGAGGTGAGCAGTTCTTC.

V and J are TRBV6-1 and TRBJ1-2; 8 bases are shared with TRBD1. The junction had 4 bases not matched to a gene; V was cut back by 4 bases and J by 0 bases. Germline loops: CDR1 MNHNS, CDR2 SASEGT. The CDR3 length is 15 residues. CDR3 protein: CASSAYRGTNYGYTF. The DNA for the CDR3 is TGTGCCAGCAGTGCCTACAGGGGGACTAACTATGGCTACACCTTC.

The chain links TRBV2 to TRBJ1-5; D remains unclear. V dropped 6 bases and J dropped 1 base, with 13 bases sitting between them. The CDR3 contains 15 residues. Germline V lookup: CDR1 SNHLY, CDR2 FYNNEI. Written as DNA, the CDR3 is TGTGCCAGCAGGACGGATGCGGGGAGCAATCAGCCCCAGCATTTT. It yields the protein CASRTDAGSNQPQHF. Based on the CDR3 plus reference TRBV2 and TRBJ1-5, the full variable domain is EPEVTQTPSHQVTQMGQEVILRCVPISNHLYFYWYRQILGQKVEFLVSFYNNEISEKSEIFDDQFSVERPDGSNFTLKIRSTKLEDSAMYFCASRTDAGSNQPQHFGDGTRLSIL.

CDR3 nucleotide sequence: TGTGCCAGCAGTTTTACAGGGAGTTCCTACAATGAGCAGTTCTTC. Protein sequence: CASSFTGSSYNEQFF. The V call is TRBV25-1, the J call TRBJ2-1; possibly TRBD1 for D (6 bases). Germline V gives CDR1 MGHDK, CDR2 SYGVNS. V lost 5 bases and J 1 base, leaving 12 bases between the germline ends. The CDR3 totals 15 residues. The whole variable domain, remainder taken from reference TRBV25-1 and TRBJ2-1, is EADIYQTPRYLVIGTGKKITLECSQTMGHDKMYWYQQDPGMELHLIHYSYGVNSTEKGDLSSESTVSRIRTEHFPLTLESARPSHTSQYLCASSFTGSSYNEQFFGPGTRLTVL.

The chain uses TRBV28 and TRBJ1-5; perhaps TRBD1 as D (5 bases). The V and J ends lost 5 bases and 4 bases respectively, with 21 bases between them. Germline-derived CDR1 and CDR2 are MDHEN and SYDVKM. The length of the CDR3 is 17 residues. The CDR3 coding sequence is TGTGCCAGCAGTCTAGGGACTGCCCATCTGTGGAATCAGCCCCAGCATTTT. Translation: CASSLGTAHLWNQPQHF.

The chain couples TRBV29-1 to TRBJ1-2; 10 positions agree with TRBD1. Losses at the gene ends were 4 bases for V and 1 base for J; bases not matched to a gene: 0. CDR3 size: 13 residues. Germline loops: CDR1 SQVTM, CDR2 ANQGSEA. CDR3 bases: TGCAGCGTTGGGGACAGGGGTAACTATGGCTACACCTTC. The encoded protein is CSVGDRGNYGYTF.

The rearrangement joins TRBV6-5 to TRBJ1-2, with D possibly being TRBD1 (5 bases). Trimming cost V 6 bases and J 7 bases, with 12 bases left between them. The length of the CDR3 is 12 residues. Germline-derived CDR1 and CDR2 are MNHEY and SVGAGI. This chain's CDR3 is CASSLQGFGYTF. The CDR3 DNA is TGTGCCAGCAGCCTCCAGGGATTTGGCTACACCTTC.

This chain uses TRBV11-2 with TRBJ2-1; D is undetermined. The CDR3 is 12 residues long. CDR1 is SGHAT and CDR2 is FQNNGV in the germline V gene. The V gene lost 5 bases and the J gene lost 8 bases, with 10 bases spanning the gap. The CDR3, as DNA: TGTGCCAGCAGCCCTAGACTCCATGAGCAGTTCTTC. This translates into CASSPRLHEQFF.

This clone has only one observation. This chain links TRBV5-1 with TRBJ1-1, with D perhaps matching TRBD1 (6 bases). This CDR3 has 15 residues. The germline CDR1 and CDR2 sequences are SGHRS and YFSETQ. The V end was cut by 1 base, the J end by 4 bases, with 14 bases between. The CDR3 DNA reads as TGCGCCAGCAGCTTGAGGCAGGGGACGAGCACTGAAGCTTTCTTT. As protein: CASSLRQGTSTEAFF.

This chain connects TRBV5-1 to TRBJ1-1; tentatively, D is TRBD1 (5 bases). The CDR3 sequence is 15 residues long. Germline CDR1 and CDR2: SGHRS and YFSETQ. V was shortened by 0 bases and J by 3 bases, with 12 bases between the two germline ends. As DNA, the CDR3 is TGCGCCAGCAGCTTGGACGTGGGGCGGTACACTGAAGCTTTCTTT. This codes for CASSLDVGRYTEAFF.

The chain carries TRBV30 and TRBJ2-1; possible D gene TRBD2, 5 bases. Trimming stripped 3 bases from V and 5 bases from J, with 14 bases between. Germline V gene sequence: CDR1 GTSNPN, CDR2 SVGIG (reference sequence). CDR3 length: 14 amino acids. As DNA, the CDR3 is TGTGCCTGGAGCGGATGGCCGACTAACAATGAGCAGTTCTTC. Its protein is CAWSGWPTNNEQFF.

V and J are TRBV6-6 and TRBJ2-7; 11 nucleotides line up with TRBD2. Looked up from germline, CDR1 is MNHNY and CDR2 is SVGAGI (reference sequence). The CDR3 has 14 residues. V lost 7 bases and J lost 6; bases outside the gene matches: 8. Here the CDR3 reads CASKILAGVSEQYF. Written as DNA, the CDR3 is TGTGCCAGCAAAATACTAGCGGGAGTATCCGAGCAGTACTTC.

The gene calls are TRBV6-1 and TRBJ1-2; weak D call: TRBD1 (6 bases). In germline, CDR1 is MNHNS, CDR2 SASEGT. There are 11 residues in the CDR3. V lost 8 bases and J 8 bases, leaving 12 bases between the germline ends. CDR3 coding DNA: TGTGCCAGCGCAGGGGTGACGGGCTACACCTTC. The encoded protein is CASAGVTGYTF.

The gene calls are TRBV30 and TRBJ1-4; 8 positions match TRBD1. CDR3 length: 14 amino acids. Trimming at V came to 4 bases and at J to 7 bases, leaving 8 bases not matched to a gene. Germline assignment: CDR1 GTSNPN and CDR2 SVGIG (reference sequence). The CDR3 protein is CAWNIQGVSEKLFF. DNA of the CDR3: TGTGCCTGGAATATACAGGGGGTGTCTGAAAAACTGTTTTTT.

The rearrangement uses TRBV11-2 and TRBJ2-7; 11 bases agree with TRBD2. Trimming removed 5 bases from V and 3 bases from J; junction bases left unmatched: 9. The length of the CDR3 is 16 residues. CDR1 and CDR2 from the germline V gene are SGHAT and FQNNGV. The CDR3 coding sequence is TGTGCCAGCAGCCTCGGGACTAGCGGTTATAACTACGAGCAGTACTTC. It is translated as CASSLGTSGYNYEQYF.

The chain uses TRBV6-5 and TRBJ1-1; the D is unclear. Germline V gene sequence: CDR1 MNHEY, CDR2 SVGAGI. The length of the CDR3 is 13 residues. Trimming removed 7 bases at V and 1 base at J, with 10 bases between. The DNA of the CDR3 is TGTGCCAGCACCCCTACAGAGAACACTGAAGCTTTCTTT. Translated, it gives CASTPTENTEAFF.

This chain joins TRBV5-1 and TRBJ2-1; 8 bases line up with TRBD2. Germline CDR1 and CDR2: SGHRS and YFSETQ. The CDR3 is 15 amino acids. V shed 3 bases, J shed 6 bases, and the junction held 8 bases outside the gene matches. The CDR3 DNA sequence: TGCGCCAGCAGCTCGAGACTAGCGCGAGGCAATGAGCAGTTCTTC. It encodes CASSSRLARGNEQFF.

The chain combines TRBV6-6 with TRBJ1-2; a weak D match, TRBD1 (6 bases). Trimming removed 0 bases from V and 5 bases from J, with 13 bases in between. Germline loops: CDR1 MNHNY, CDR2 SVGAGI (reference sequence). CDR3 length: 15 amino acids. The CDR3 spells CASSYSTGNEYGYTF. The CDR3 bases are TGTGCCAGCAGTTACTCGACAGGAAACGAATATGGCTACACCTTC.

V gene TRBV6-1 combines with J gene TRBJ2-7; 7 bases line up with TRBD1. CDR1 MNHNS and CDR2 SASEGT come from the germline V gene. Unmatched junction bases numbered 8, after V lost 5 bases and J lost 4 bases. This CDR3 contains 14 residues. CDR3 coding DNA: TGTGCCAGCAGTAAGGAGACAGGGTCGTACGAGCAGTACTTC. Translation gives CASSKETGSYEQYF.

The chain joins TRBV6-1 to TRBJ2-5, with a weak D call TRBD2 (6 bases). CDR1 and CDR2 from the germline V gene are MNHNS and SASEGT. Trimming removed 0 bases at V and 4 bases at J, with 15 bases between. This CDR3 comprises 16 residues. CDR3 nucleotide sequence: TGTGCCAGCAGTGAAGCGATCGCCCTGGGGGGAGAGACCCAGTACTTC. It yields the protein CASSEAIALGGETQYF.

This clone was counted once. This rearrangement joins TRBV6-1 to TRBJ1-1; D gene ambiguous. Germline loops: CDR1 MNHNS, CDR2 SASEGT. The CDR3 has 17 residues. V was trimmed by 0 bases and J by 6 bases, leaving 20 bases between them. CDR3 nucleotides: TGTGCCAGCAGTGAAGCACGGGTCAGCGGGAAAAAGGCTGAAGCTTTCTTT. Its protein product is CASSEARVSGKKAEAFF.

The genes are TRBV5-4 and TRBJ1-2; D is unclear. Germline loops: CDR1 SGHNT, CDR2 YYREEE (reference sequence). Trimming removed 1 base at V and 5 bases at J, with 15 bases between. The length of the CDR3 is 15 residues. The CDR3 loop is CASSLRTQAKYGYTF. DNA of the CDR3: TGTGCCAGCAGCTTGCGGACTCAGGCCAAATATGGCTACACCTTC.

Here the CDR3 reads CSVDSTGFREQYF. DNA of the CDR3: TGCAGCGTTGATTCGACAGGGTTCCGCGAGCAGTACTTC. The J gene is TRBJ2-7, the V gene TRBV29-1; 7 bases match TRBD1. The V and J ends lost 3 bases and 6 bases, in that order; junction bases with no gene match: 8. Germline lookup yields CDR1 SQVTM and CDR2 ANQGSEA. CDR3 size: 13 residues.

V usage is TRBV7-2 and J usage is TRBJ2-7, with D possibly TRBD2 on 7 matching bases. The ends were cut back, 5 bases at V and 1 base at J, with 12 bases in the middle. CDR3 length: 14 residues. From germline, CDR1 is SGHTA and CDR2 FQGNSA. The CDR3 loop is CASSPRGTSYEQYF. The DNA of the CDR3 is TGTGCCAGCAGCCCGCGGGGGACATCCTACGAGCAGTACTTC.

This chain links TRBV18 with TRBJ1-2, with D tentatively TRBD1 (5 bases). The V and J ends lost 3 bases and 8 bases respectively, with 10 bases between them. The CDR3 consists of 12 residues. Germline CDR1 is KGHSH and CDR2 is LQKENI. The CDR3 sequence is CASSPGEEGYTF. The DNA for the CDR3 is TGTGCCAGCTCACCGGGGGAGGAGGGCTACACCTTC.

V is TRBV7-2 and J is TRBJ2-1; D may be TRBD1 (5 bases). Germline CDR1 and CDR2: SGHTA and FQGNSA. V lost 7 bases, J lost 2 bases, and 18 bases lay in between. This CDR3 is built from 16 residues. The CDR3 reads CASTSGATRAYNEQFF. DNA for the CDR3: TGTGCCAGCACCAGTGGGGCAACCAGGGCCTACAATGAGCAGTTCTTC.

This clone showed up just once. The chain joins TRBV5-1 to TRBJ2-3; 12 nucleotides match TRBD1. The CDR3 length is 17 residues. Germline V CDR1 and CDR2: SGHRS, YFSETQ. With 1 base clipped from V and 5 bases from J, the junction kept 8 bases outside the gene matches. The CDR3 region has the DNA TGCGCCAGCAGCTTGACCCGGGACAGGGGGCAGGGAGATACGCAGTATTTT. Its translation is CASSLTRDRGQGDTQYF.

This chain uses TRBV5-6 with TRBJ2-3; no reliable D call. Germline CDR1 reads SGHDT; CDR2 reads YYEEEE. The V and J ends lost 2 bases and 0 bases respectively, with 16 bases between them. The CDR3 is made up of 17 amino acids. DNA for the CDR3: TGTGCCAGCAGCTTTTTCAGCGCGGCACGGAGCACAGATACGCAGTATTTT. Translating it yields CASSFFSAARSTDTQYF.

The V gene is TRBV6-1, the J gene TRBJ2-1; TRBD2 is a possible D gene (5 bases). CDR3 size: 15 residues. The germline CDR1 and CDR2 sequences are MNHNS and SASEGT. The V gene lost 8 bases and the J gene lost 0 bases, with 14 bases spanning the gap. In nucleotides, the CDR3 is TGTGCCAGCCTCTTTACTGGGAGCTCCTACAATGAGCAGTTCTTC. Translating it yields CASLFTGSSYNEQFF.

This chain joins TRBV4-1 and TRBJ1-1; possibly TRBD1 for D (5 bases). The CDR3 is made up of 12 amino acids. Germline V lookup: CDR1 MGHRA, CDR2 YSYEKL. V lost 8 bases and J lost 6, with 13 bases in between. The CDR3 region is CASSNTGAEAFF. CDR3 bases: TGCGCCAGCTCTAACACAGGCGCTGAAGCTTTCTTT.